The TCR beta chain under discussion was sequenced for a study of cytomegalovirus exposure and HLA in healthy donors. Regarding this clone: Its specificity is unknown.

General study points: Reported performance of the classifier showed diagnosis of cytomegalovirus status with high specificity and sensitivity. Later analysis identified several of the most significant clusters that appeared linked to common viral pathogens.

The donors were healthy bone marrow donors. The PCR was carried out with 60 Vbeta primers and 13 Jbeta primers. Clones were read by immunoSEQ multiplex PCR, and TCRdb kept only the in-frame ones, dropping some. The table lists about 40,000 clones. This TCR came from a woman in her 30s in good health and CMV-seronegative. The sequenced sample was PBMCs.

CDR3 in amino acids: CASSFGRGNEEQYF. CDR3 bases: TGCGCCAGCAGCTTTGGCAGGGGGAATGAAGAGCAGTACTTC. This chain uses TRBV5-1 with TRBJ2-7; TRBD1 matches at 7 bases. Unmatched junction bases numbered 9, after V lost 2 bases and J lost 7 bases. The germline CDR1 and CDR2 sequences are SGHRS and YFSETQ. The CDR3 loop spans 14 amino acids.